The 18 T cell receptor beta chains below were found in one sample sequenced in a study of shared clonotypes between healthy human individuals. Assay: immunoSEQ multiplex PCR; the TCRdb copy retains only in-frame clones and omits some. The sample has approximately 510,000 clones, 60% to 85% seen once. The sample comprised PBMCs. The receptors were sampled from a woman in her thirties or forties in good health. Some clones in this sample may be carry-over from other donors' samples.

The chain has TRBV28 and TRBJ1-2, with 9 bases matching TRBD1. V was pared by 5 bases and J by 4 bases, with 5 bases of the junction left unmatched. CDR1 and CDR2 from the germline V gene are MDHEN and SYDVKM. This CDR3 spans 14 amino acids. CDR3 nucleotides: TGTGCCAGCAGTCCCGGGACAGGGCCCTATGGCTACACCTTC. This sequence encodes CASSPGTGPYGYTF.

The chain combines TRBV6-5 with TRBJ2-7; TRBD1 agrees at 7 bases. Germline CDR1 and CDR2: MNHEY and SVGAGI. CDR3 size: 14 residues. V shed 0 bases and J 6 bases; nucleotides not matched to a gene: 5. The CDR3 nucleotides are TGTGCCAGCAGTTACTCGCGTTACAGGGGCGAGCAGTACTTC. The encoded protein is CASSYSRYRGEQYF.

This chain links TRBV5-6 with TRBJ2-3; D gene ambiguous. The germline V and J ends were trimmed by 4 bases and 0 bases, with 21 bases remaining between them. Germline V CDR1 and CDR2: SGHDT, YYEEEE. The CDR3 sequence is 18 residues long. CDR3 bases: TGTGCCAGCAGCACAGAAATTGACCAGAAGACTAGCACAGATACGCAGTATTTT. Residues: CASSTEIDQKTSTDTQYF.

The chain links TRBV18 to TRBJ1-2; 7 bases match TRBD1. J gave up 8 bases and V 3 bases, and 9 bases lay outside the gene matches. The germline V gene has CDR1 KGHSH and CDR2 LQKENI. There are 14 residues in the CDR3. CDR3 sequence: CASSPSSDRAGYTF. In DNA form, the CDR3 reads TGTGCCAGCTCACCTTCCTCCGACAGGGCCGGCTACACCTTC.

The V gene is TRBV5-1, the J gene TRBJ2-3; 7 positions agree with TRBD2. The CDR3 covers 14 residues. V lost 4 bases and J lost 3; bases outside the gene matches: 5. Germline V lookup: CDR1 SGHRS, CDR2 YFSETQ. CDR3 in amino acids: CASSQSGITDTQYF. In DNA form, the CDR3 reads TGCGCCAGCAGCCAGAGCGGGATTACAGATACGCAGTATTTT. The full variable domain, rest sourced from reference TRBV5-1 and TRBJ2-3, is KAGVTQTPRYLIKTRGQQVTLSCSPISGHRSVSWYQQTPGQGLQFLFEYFSETQRNKGNFPGRFSGRQFSNSRSEMNVSTLELGDSALYLCASSQSGITDTQYFGPGTRLTVL.

This rearrangement joins TRBV10-3 to TRBJ1-5, with D tentatively TRBD1 (5 bases). Germline V gene lookup returns CDR1 ENHRY and CDR2 SYGVKD. Deletions cut 6 bases from V and 13 bases from J, with 16 bases between. The CDR3 has 12 residues. CDR3 coding DNA: TGTGCCATCAGCCTTGACAGATCTACTCAGCATTTT. Its translation: CAISLDRSTQHF.

The chain carries TRBV7-9 and TRBJ1-5, with 11 bases identical to TRBD1. CDR3 length equals 15 residues. V shed 5 bases, J shed 2 bases, and the junction held 2 bases outside the gene matches. Germline CDR1 reads SEHNR; CDR2 reads FQNEAQ (reference sequence). The CDR3 bases are TGTGCCAGCAGCGAGGGACAGGGGGGCAATCAGCCCCAGCATTTT. It yields the protein CASSEGQGGNQPQHF. Together with reference TRBV7-9 and TRBJ1-5, the CDR3 gives the full variable domain: DTGVSQNPRHKITKRGQNVTFRCDPISEHNRLYWYRQTLGQGPEFLTYFQNEAQLEKSRLLSDRFSAERPKGSFSTLEIQRTEQGDSAMYLCASSEGQGGNQPQHFGDGTRLSIL.

The V call is TRBV5-4, the J call TRBJ1-2, with TRBD1 as a possible D gene (5 bases). The CDR3 loop spans 15 amino acids. With 4 bases removed from V and 4 bases from J, the gap between germline ends came to 17 bases. Germline CDR1 is SGHNT and CDR2 is YYREEE (reference sequence). CDR3 amino acids: CASSPSGAESYGYTF. The CDR3 DNA reads as TGTGCCAGCAGCCCATCCGGGGCCGAGTCCTATGGCTACACCTTC.

This chain uses TRBV28 with TRBJ2-2; 11 bases match TRBD1. V lost 5 bases and J lost 6; bases outside the gene matches: 8. Germline lookup yields CDR1 MDHEN and CDR2 SYDVKM. The CDR3 runs 16 residues. In nucleotides, the CDR3 is TGTGCCAGCAGTGCGGACAGGGGGCTTCAGTCCGGGGAGCTGTTTTTT. It specifies CASSADRGLQSGELFF.

There are a few counts of this clone. The V call is TRBV30, the J call TRBJ1-1, with 10 bases identical to TRBD1. V gave up 2 bases and J gave up 12 bases; unmatched junction bases: 9. Germline CDR1 and CDR2: GTSNPN and SVGIG (reference sequence). CDR3 length: 13 residues. The CDR3 region is CAWSISGTGASFF. The CDR3 bases are TGTGCCTGGAGTATCTCCGGGACAGGGGCGTCTTTCTTT. Complete variable domain (other parts from reference TRBV30 and TRBJ1-1): SQTIHQWPATLVQPVGSPLSLECTVEGTSNPNLYWYRQAAGRGLQLLFYSVGIGQISSEVPQNLSASRPQDRQFILSSKKLLLSDSGFYLCAWSISGTGASFFGQGTRLTVV.

The V gene is TRBV28, the J gene TRBJ2-7; 7 positions match TRBD2. The CDR3 sequence is 16 residues long. Germline trimming cut 7 bases from V and 4 bases from J; bases unmatched to any gene: 16. The germline gives CDR1 MDHEN, CDR2 SYDVKM. CDR3: CASTLTFGAGVYEQYF. The CDR3 DNA reads as TGTGCCAGCACCCTCACCTTCGGGGCGGGAGTTTACGAGCAGTACTTC.

For the CDR3, the DNA is TGTGCCAGTAGAAGCATTGGGGTAGGAGGCAATCAGCCCCAGCATTTT. Translated, it gives CASRSIGVGGNQPQHF. This chain connects TRBV19 to TRBJ1-5; D uncertain. Trimming took off 6 bases at V and 2 bases at J, with 17 bases between the two ends. The germline V gene has CDR1 LNHDA and CDR2 SQIVND (reference sequence). CDR3 length equals 16 residues.

The V gene is TRBV2, the J gene TRBJ2-3, with TRBD1 matching over 7 bases. This CDR3 has 14 residues. V trimming: 8 bases; J trimming: 1 base; junction bases outside the gene matches: 6. Germline V gene lookup returns CDR1 SNHLY and CDR2 FYNNEI. The CDR3 DNA sequence: TGTGCCAGCGGCAGGACAGGAGGCACAGATACGCAGTATTTT. It specifies CASGRTGGTDTQYF.

V is TRBV9 and J is TRBJ2-1; 8 positions agree with TRBD1. Germline V gene lookup returns CDR1 SGDLS and CDR2 YYNGEE. There are 14 residues in the CDR3. Trimming took 4 bases from V and 7 from J; bases not matched to a gene: 7. CDR3 nucleotide sequence: TGTGCCAGCAGCCTAAGGACAGGGAGGAATGAGCAGTTCTTC. Residues: CASSLRTGRNEQFF.

The chain joins TRBV2 to TRBJ2-1, with 8 bases lining up with TRBD2. J was trimmed by 6 bases and V by 5 bases; bases with no gene match: 9. In germline, CDR1 is SNHLY, CDR2 FYNNEI. The CDR3 is 15 amino acids. CDR3 sequence (DNA): TGTGCCAGCAGTTTCCTAGCGGGTCTCCTCAATGAGCAGTTCTTC. Its translation is CASSFLAGLLNEQFF.

V and J are TRBV4-3 and TRBJ2-5; D may be TRBD2 (6 bases). The CDR3 covers 15 residues. Trimming stripped 0 bases from V and 7 bases from J, with 15 bases between. Germline CDR1 LGHNA, CDR2 YSLEER. DNA of the CDR3: TGCGCCAGCAGCCAAGAATCGTTGGTGGGGGGGACCCAGTACTTC. Translated, it gives CASSQESLVGGTQYF.

The chain has TRBV7-6 and TRBJ2-1, with 10 bases lining up with TRBD2. The CDR3 is 15 residues long. J was trimmed by 10 bases and V by 5 bases; bases with no gene match: 11. CDR1 is SGHVS and CDR2 is FNYEAQ in the germline V gene. CDR3 region: CASSPASGSTSEQFF. The CDR3 DNA reads TGTGCCAGCAGCCCAGCTAGCGGGAGTACCAGCGAGCAGTTCTTC.

The genes are TRBV19 and TRBJ2-5; D ambiguous. Deletions cut 3 bases from V and 4 bases from J, with 6 bases between. Germline CDR1 reads LNHDA; CDR2 reads SQIVND (reference sequence). The length of the CDR3 is 12 residues. The CDR3 spells CASSIGLETQYF. The CDR3 DNA reads as TGTGCCAGTAGTATCGGGTTAGAGACCCAGTACTTC.